This T cell receptor (beta chain) comes out of a study of T-cell memory formation after mild COVID-19. Deletions cut 6 bases from V and 7 bases from J, with 22 bases between. CDR1 and CDR2 from the germline V gene are MNHEY and SVGAGI. This CDR3 comprises 15 residues. Study results and limitations: CD4/CD8 balance held among clones contracting day 15 to 85, and later expanders leaned CD4+.

This clonotype was recorded at least ten times. Its antigen is unidentified. TCRdb analysed the 5' RACE reads with MiXCR anew, one entry per CDR3 protein. Among 200,000 to 300,000 distinct CDR3 sequences listed, approximately 15% were seen once. The receptor's source is a man between 18 and 35 years old who had mild COVID-19 (a few samples of this study predate the infection). Cell type and time point are not known. This chain joins TRBV6-5 and TRBJ2-7, with D tentatively TRBD1 (6 bases). The sample was PBMCs or a T cell subset sorted from them (not recorded which). The CDR3 loop reads CASRSPSDSVGEQYV. The CDR3 DNA follows: TGTGCCAGCAGAAGCCCGTCGGACAGTGTAGGTGAGCAGTACGTC.